A selection of T cell receptor beta chains follows, all from one sample in a study of T cell responses to AZD1222 COVID-19 vaccine. This table comes from immunoSEQ multiplex PCR, and its TCRdb copy is limited to in-frame clones, with some not included. Among roughly 120,000 clones listed, around 85% were seen once. This specimen was peripheral blood, taken on day 0 of AZD1222 vaccination. The receptors derive from an adult in good health. Each CDR3 is given with its conserved first and last residue. D genes are given only for firm matches. Part of the rows lack a size; the others show once, few, many or a class for expanded clones.

V gene	D gene	J gene	clone size	CDR3 protein	CDR3 DNA
TRBV9	TRBD1	TRBJ1-6	NA	CASSVASGGNSPLHF	TGTGCCAGCAGCGTAGCTTCAGGGGGAAATTCACCCCTCCACTTT
TRBV5-1	TRBD1	TRBJ2-7	NA	CASSSTGGGGVKQYF	TGCGCCAGCAGCTCCACAGGGGGAGGTGGAGTGAAGCAGTACTTC
TRBV9	NA	TRBJ1-2	NA	CASSPEGDYGYTF	TGTGCCAGCAGCCCCGAGGGGGACTATGGCTACACCTTC
TRBV24-1	NA	TRBJ2-1	NA	CATSDTGAGYSYNEQFF	TGTGCCACCAGTGATACGGGGGCGGGATACTCCTACAATGAGCAGTTCTTC
TRBV5-6	NA	TRBJ1-6	once	CASRYGQSNSPLHF	TGTGCCAGCAGGTACGGACAGAGTAATTCACCCCTCCACTTT
TRBV19	NA	TRBJ2-7	NA	CASSIAEGAEQYF	TGTGCCAGTAGTATAGCGGAAGGGGCCGAGCAGTACTTC
TRBV5-1	TRBD1	TRBJ1-6	NA	CASSRSGEGAQGSPLHF	TGCGCCAGCAGCCGATCCGGTGAGGGGGCGCAGGGTTCACCCCTCCACTTT
TRBV7-9	TRBD1	TRBJ1-2	NA	CASSRGTGGYGYTF	TGTGCCAGCAGCAGGGGGACAGGGGGGTATGGCTACACCTTC
TRBV7-3	NA	TRBJ2-5	NA	CASSPQGGEETQYF	TGTGCCAGCAGCCCACAGGGGGGGGAAGAGACCCAGTACTTC
TRBV28	NA	TRBJ1-6	NA	CASSSRTARNSPLHF	TGTGCCAGCAGTTCACGGACAGCAAGAAATTCACCCCTCCACTTT
TRBV19	NA	TRBJ1-5	NA	CASSMGSGWDTPQHF	TGTGCCAGTAGTATGGGTTCCGGGTGGGATACGCCCCAGCATTTT
TRBV18	NA	TRBJ1-2	NA	CASSPPAATYGYTF	TGTGCCAGCTCACCACCGGCAGCCACCTATGGCTACACCTTC
TRBV28	TRBD1	TRBJ2-7	NA	CASRTGKNRYEQYF	TGTGCCAGCCGGACAGGGAAAAATCGCTACGAGCAGTACTTC
TRBV27	NA	TRBJ2-1	NA	CASSRGGRRGDEQFF	TGTGCCAGCAGTCGAGGGGGGCGTCGGGGCGATGAGCAGTTCTTC
TRBV11-2	TRBD2	TRBJ2-1	NA	CASSLDRGGRAAGHEQFF	TGTGCCAGCAGCTTAGATCGGGGCGGGAGGGCCGCAGGCCATGAGCAGTTCTTC
TRBV10-3	NA	TRBJ1-4	NA	CAISVGGNEKLFF	TGTGCCATCAGTGTCGGGGGAAATGAAAAACTGTTTTTT
TRBV5-4	TRBD1	TRBJ1-2	NA	CASSRQGDYGYTF	TGTGCCAGCAGCCGACAGGGGGACTATGGCTACACCTTC
TRBV3-1/TRBV3-2	TRBD2	TRBJ2-2	NA	CASSQVTGGNTGELFF	TGTGCCAGCAGCCAAGTCACGGGGGGGAACACCGGGGAGCTGTTTTTT
TRBV5-1	NA	TRBJ2-6	once	CASSLEGFRANVLTF	TGCGCCAGCAGCTTGGAGGGGTTTCGGGCCAACGTCCTGACTTTC
TRBV18	NA	TRBJ1-3	NA	CASSPNTQGSGNTIYF	TGTGCCAGCTCACCAAATACACAGGGTTCTGGAAACACCATATATTTT
TRBV27	NA	TRBJ2-3	NA	CASSSARGIADTQYF	TGTGCCAGCAGTTCAGCCCGGGGGATTGCAGATACGCAGTATTTT
TRBV28	NA	TRBJ2-1	NA	CASSLLGLYSYNEQFF	TGTGCCAGCAGTTTATTGGGACTTTACTCCTACAATGAGCAGTTCTTC
TRBV5-5	NA	TRBJ1-1	NA	CASNWGGSHTEAFF	TGTGCCAGTAACTGGGGGGGATCTCACACTGAAGCTTTCTTT
TRBV7-8	NA	TRBJ2-7	NA	CASSSDASSYEQYF	TGTGCCAGCAGCTCGGACGCGAGCTCCTACGAGCAGTACTTC
TRBV6-5	NA	TRBJ2-5	NA	CASTIQITETQYF	TGTGCCAGCACGATACAGATAACAGAGACCCAGTACTTC
TRBV15	TRBD2	TRBJ2-1	NA	CATSREASGVLYNEQFF	TGTGCCACCAGCAGAGAGGCAAGCGGGGTGTTATACAATGAGCAGTTCTTC
TRBV19	TRBD1	TRBJ1-1	NA	CASISTGETEAFF	TGTGCCAGTATTTCGACAGGGGAGACTGAAGCTTTCTTT
TRBV30	NA	TRBJ1-4	NA	CAWGGELGLFF	TGTGCCTGGGGGGGGGAACTAGGACTGTTTTTT
TRBV24-1	TRBD2	TRBJ2-1	NA	CATSRIAGNSGEQFF	TGTGCCACCAGTAGGATAGCGGGAAACTCGGGCGAGCAGTTCTTC
TRBV7-7	TRBD1	TRBJ2-5	NA	CASSFRGQQGAGETQYF	TGTGCTAGCAGCTTCCGAGGCCAACAGGGGGCAGGGGAGACCCAGTACTTC
TRBV15	NA	TRBJ2-2	NA	CATSPTGKNTGELFF	TGTGCCACCAGCCCGACGGGGAAGAACACCGGGGAGCTGTTTTTT
TRBV19	TRBD2	TRBJ2-7	NA	CAAGTGGTSGRYEQYF	TGTGCCGCTGGGACAGGTGGGACTAGCGGGAGATACGAGCAGTACTTC
TRBV11-3	TRBD2	TRBJ2-5	NA	CASSSRTSGSVETQYF	TGTGCCAGCAGCTCCCGGACTAGCGGGAGTGTGGAGACCCAGTACTTC
TRBV29-1	NA	TRBJ1-1	once	CSVAQDPGGNTEAFF	TGCAGCGTTGCACAGGACCCTGGGGGGAACACTGAAGCTTTCTTT
TRBV28	NA	TRBJ2-1	once	CASSLFGGYNEQFF	TGTGCCAGCAGTTTATTTGGGGGATACAATGAGCAGTTCTTC
TRBV7-8	NA	TRBJ1-2	NA	CASSFSGGSINGYTF	TGTGCCAGCAGCTTCAGCGGTGGGTCAATTAATGGCTACACCTTC
TRBV7-6	NA	TRBJ1-1	NA	CASSLSGGYGSTEAFF	TGTGCCAGCAGCTTATCCGGGGGCTATGGGTCAACTGAAGCTTTCTTT
TRBV7-3	NA	TRBJ2-7	NA	CASSLTVEISSYEQYF	TGTGCCAGCAGCTTAACTGTGGAAATCAGCTCCTACGAGCAGTACTTC
TRBV6-4	TRBD2	TRBJ2-1	once	CASSAGLAGGVNEQFF	TGTGCCAGCAGTGCGGGACTAGCGGGGGGGGTCAATGAGCAGTTCTTC
TRBV18	NA	TRBJ2-7	NA	CASSPPARSDGEQYF	TGTGCCAGCTCACCACCGGCCCGATCAGACGGCGAGCAGTACTTC
TRBV29-1	TRBD2	TRBJ2-2	once	CSVLAGVNTGELFF	TGCAGCGTTCTAGCGGGGGTAAACACCGGGGAGCTGTTTTTT
TRBV12-3/TRBV12-4	NA	TRBJ1-1	NA	CASTEGGRGAFF	TGTGCCAGCACCGAAGGGGGGCGCGGAGCTTTCTTT
TRBV15	NA	TRBJ1-1	NA	CATSRGQNTEAFF	TGTGCCACCAGCAGGGGACAGAACACTGAAGCTTTCTTT